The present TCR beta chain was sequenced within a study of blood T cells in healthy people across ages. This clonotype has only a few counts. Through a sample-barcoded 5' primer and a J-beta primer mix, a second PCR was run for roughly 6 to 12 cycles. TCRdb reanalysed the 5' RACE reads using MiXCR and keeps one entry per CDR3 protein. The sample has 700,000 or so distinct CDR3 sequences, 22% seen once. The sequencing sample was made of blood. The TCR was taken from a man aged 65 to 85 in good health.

CDR3 sequence (DNA): TGTGCCAGCAGTGAACACGCAACTAATGAAAAACTGTTTTTT. Residues: CASSEHATNEKLFF. V is TRBV2 and J is TRBJ1-4; unclear D gene. Deletions cut 2 bases from V and 0 bases from J, with 4 bases between. In germline, CDR1 is SNHLY, CDR2 FYNNEI. The CDR3 is 14 amino acids.